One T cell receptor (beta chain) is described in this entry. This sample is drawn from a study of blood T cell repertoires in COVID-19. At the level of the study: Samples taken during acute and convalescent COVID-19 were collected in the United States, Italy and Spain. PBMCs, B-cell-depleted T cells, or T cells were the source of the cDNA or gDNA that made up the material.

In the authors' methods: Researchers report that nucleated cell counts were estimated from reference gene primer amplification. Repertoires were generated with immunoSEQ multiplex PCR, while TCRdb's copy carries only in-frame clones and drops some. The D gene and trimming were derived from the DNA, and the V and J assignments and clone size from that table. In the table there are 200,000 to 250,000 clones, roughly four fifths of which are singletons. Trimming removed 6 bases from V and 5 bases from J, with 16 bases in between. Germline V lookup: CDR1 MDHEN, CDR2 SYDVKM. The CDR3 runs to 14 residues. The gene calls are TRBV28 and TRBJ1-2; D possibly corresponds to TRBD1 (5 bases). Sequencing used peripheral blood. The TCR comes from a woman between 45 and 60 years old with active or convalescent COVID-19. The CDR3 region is CASSSLGTFYGYTF. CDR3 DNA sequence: TGTGCCAGCAGCTCTCTCGGGACTTTTTATGGCTACACCTTC.